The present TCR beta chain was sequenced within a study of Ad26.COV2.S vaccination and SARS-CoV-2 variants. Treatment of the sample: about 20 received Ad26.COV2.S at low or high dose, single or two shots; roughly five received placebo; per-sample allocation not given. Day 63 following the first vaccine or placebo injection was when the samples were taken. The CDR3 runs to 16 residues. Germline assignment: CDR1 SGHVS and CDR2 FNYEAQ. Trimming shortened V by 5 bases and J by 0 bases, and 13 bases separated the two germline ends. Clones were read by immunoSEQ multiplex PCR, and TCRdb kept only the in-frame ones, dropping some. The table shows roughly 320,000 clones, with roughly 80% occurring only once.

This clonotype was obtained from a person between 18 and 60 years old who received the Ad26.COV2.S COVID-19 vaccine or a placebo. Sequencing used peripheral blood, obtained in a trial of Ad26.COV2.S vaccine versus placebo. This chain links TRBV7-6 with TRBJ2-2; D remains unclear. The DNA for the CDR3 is TGTGCCAGCAGCCCCAGGATAGGGACGAACACCGGGGAGCTGTTTTTT. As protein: CASSPRIGTNTGELFF.